Below, 5 T cell receptor beta chains from the same sample are listed, as sequenced in a study of blood T cell repertoires in COVID-19. Assay: immunoSEQ multiplex PCR; the TCRdb copy retains only in-frame clones and omits some. The table shows about 120,000 clones, with 75% to 90% occurring only once. Sequencing used peripheral blood. All receptors derive from an older man with active or convalescent COVID-19.

The chain links TRBV30 to TRBJ1-5; TRBD1 is a possible D gene (6 bases). The CDR3 totals 13 residues. The ends were cut back, 1 base at V and 4 bases at J, with 8 bases in the middle. Germline loops: CDR1 GTSNPN, CDR2 SVGIG (reference sequence). CDR3 sequence reads: CAWSGGQNQPQHF. Written as DNA, the CDR3 is TGTGCCTGGAGTGGAGGACAGAATCAGCCCCAGCATTTT.

This chain links TRBV6-5 with TRBJ1-5; TRBD1 is a possible D gene (6 bases). The germline CDR1 and CDR2 sequences are MNHEY and SVGAGI. CDR3 size: 13 residues. The V end lost 8 bases, the J end lost 0 bases, and 8 bases lay between the germline ends. The CDR3 coding sequence is TGTGCCAGCGGGACATTTAGCAATCAGCCCCAGCATTTT. Residues: CASGTFSNQPQHF.

The chain joins TRBV3-1 (or the pseudogene TRBV3-2) to TRBJ2-7, with 7 bases aligning to TRBD2. The V gene's germline CDR1 is LGHDT and CDR2 YNNKEL (reference sequence). The CDR3 runs to 16 residues. Trimming took 4 bases from V and 4 from J; bases not matched to a gene: 13. The CDR3 DNA follows: TGTGCCAGCAGCCCAGGATTGGGGGGGGGAGCTTACGAGCAGTACTTC. Translated: CASSPGLGGGAYEQYF.

This chain uses TRBV25-1 with TRBJ2-7; 8 bases fit TRBD2. Germline V gene data show CDR1 as MGHDK and CDR2 as SYGVNS. The junction had 16 bases not matched to a gene; V was cut back by 8 bases and J by 7 bases. The CDR3 is made up of 15 amino acids. CDR3 region: CASGDFGAGAKEQYF. CDR3 sequence (DNA): TGTGCCAGCGGAGACTTTGGAGCGGGAGCAAAAGAGCAGTACTTC.

J is TRBJ2-5 and V is TRBV5-8, with D maybe TRBD1 (5 bases). The CDR3 is 13 amino acids. V lost 3 bases to trimming and J lost 1 base, with 7 bases between them. Germline V gene lookup returns CDR1 SGHTS and CDR2 YDEGEE. CDR3 in amino acids: CASSSDTQETQYF. CDR3 coding DNA: TGTGCCAGCAGCTCGGACACCCAAGAGACCCAGTACTTC.